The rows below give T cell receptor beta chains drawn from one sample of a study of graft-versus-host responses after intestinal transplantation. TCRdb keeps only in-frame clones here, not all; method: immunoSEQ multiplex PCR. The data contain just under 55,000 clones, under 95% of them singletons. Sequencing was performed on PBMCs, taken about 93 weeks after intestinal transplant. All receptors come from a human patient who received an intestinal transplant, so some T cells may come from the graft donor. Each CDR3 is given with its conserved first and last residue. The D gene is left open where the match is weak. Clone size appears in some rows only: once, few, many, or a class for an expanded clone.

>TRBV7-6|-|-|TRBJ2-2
CASRRDSNTGELFF
TGTGCCAGCAGGCGGGACTCCAACACCGGGGAGCTGTTTTTT
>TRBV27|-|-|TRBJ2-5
CASSYQETQYF
TGTGCCAGCAGTTACCAAGAGACCCAGTACTTC
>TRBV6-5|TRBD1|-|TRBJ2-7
CASSYSEGAGGYEQYF
TGTGCCAGCAGTTACTCGGAAGGGGCAGGGGGCTACGAGCAGTACTTC
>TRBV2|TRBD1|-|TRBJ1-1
CASSTGVNTEAFF
TGTGCCAGCAGCACAGGGGTGAACACTGAAGCTTTCTTT
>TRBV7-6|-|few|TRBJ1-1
CASSLTFMNTEAFF
TGTGCCAGCAGCCTAACATTTATGAACACTGAAGCTTTCTTT
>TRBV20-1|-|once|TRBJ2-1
CSAREGFEQFF
TGCAGCGCGCGAGAGGGGTTCGAGCAGTTCTTC
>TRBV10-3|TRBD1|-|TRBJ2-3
CAISGSEIGQGIDTQYF
TGTGCCATCAGTGGGAGCGAAATAGGACAGGGCATAGATACGCAGTATTTT
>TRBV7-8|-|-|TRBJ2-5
CASSLVSLRSLQGQETQYF
TGTGCCAGCAGCTTAGTGAGTTTGCGGTCCCTCCAGGGACAAGAGACCCAGTACTTC
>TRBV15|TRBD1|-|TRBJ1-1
CATSSDRDRNTEAFF
TGTGCCACCAGCAGTGACAGGGATCGGAACACTGAAGCTTTCTTT
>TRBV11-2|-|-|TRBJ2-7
CASSRGNEQYF
TGTGCCAGCAGCCGAGGGAACGAGCAGTACTTC
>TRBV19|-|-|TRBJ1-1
CASSIEGTEAFF
TGTGCCAGTAGTATAGAGGGGACTGAAGCTTTCTTT
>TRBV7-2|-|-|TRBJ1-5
CASSLSKGHQQPQHF
TGTGCCAGCAGCTTAAGTAAAGGGCATCAGCAGCCCCAGCATTTT
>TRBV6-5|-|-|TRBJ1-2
CASSYTKVDYTF
TGTGCCAGCAGTTACACCAAGGTCGACTACACCTTC
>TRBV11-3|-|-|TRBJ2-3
CASTLREDTQYF
TGTGCCAGCACCCTCCGGGAGGATACGCAGTATTTT
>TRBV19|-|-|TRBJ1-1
CASSISRGLANTEAFF
TGTGCCAGTAGTATTAGTCGAGGGTTAGCGAACACTGAAGCTTTCTTT
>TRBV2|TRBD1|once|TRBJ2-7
CASSGVDRGPAIEQYF
TGTGCCAGCAGTGGGGTGGACAGGGGCCCGGCTATTGAGCAGTACTTC
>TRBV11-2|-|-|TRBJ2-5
CASSLGQLQETQYF
TGTGCCAGCAGCTTAGGACAGCTCCAAGAGACCCAGTACTTC
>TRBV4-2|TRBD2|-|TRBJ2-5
CASSQASGGSETQYF
TGTGCCAGCAGCCAAGCTAGCGGGGGGTCGGAGACCCAGTACTTC
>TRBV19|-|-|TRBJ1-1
CASSRTVNTEAFF
TGTGCCAGTAGTAGAACCGTGAACACTGAAGCTTTCTTT
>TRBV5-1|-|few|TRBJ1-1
CASSQTWGDTEAFF
TGCGCCAGCAGCCAGACTTGGGGGGACACTGAAGCTTTCTTT
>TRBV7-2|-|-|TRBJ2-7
CASSDQTYEQYF
TGTGCCAGCAGCGACCAAACCTACGAGCAGTACTTC
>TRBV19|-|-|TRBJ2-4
CASSIVGVAKNIQYF
TGTGCCAGTAGTATAGTCGGGGTAGCCAAAAACATTCAGTACTTC
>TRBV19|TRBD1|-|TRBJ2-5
CASSIDLSTGGETQYF
TGTGCCAGTAGTATAGATCTATCGACAGGGGGAGAGACCCAGTACTTC
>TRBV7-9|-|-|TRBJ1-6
CASRLVYRNNSPLHF
TGTGCCAGCAGACTAGTATACAGGAATAATTCACCCCTCCACTTT
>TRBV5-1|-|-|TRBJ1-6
CASSLRSSYNSPLHF
TGCGCCAGCAGCCTTAGGAGCTCCTATAATTCACCCCTCCACTTT
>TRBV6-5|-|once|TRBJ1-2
CASSYSPGGTGVGYTF
TGTGCCAGCAGTTACTCCCCGGGCGGAACGGGGGTTGGCTACACCTTC
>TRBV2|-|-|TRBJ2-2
CASSGRRDTGELFF
TGTGCCAGCAGTGGGCGGCGCGACACCGGGGAGCTGTTTTTT
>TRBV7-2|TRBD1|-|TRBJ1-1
CASSLGQGDTEAFF
TGTGCCAGCAGCTTAGGACAGGGGGACACTGAAGCTTTCTTT
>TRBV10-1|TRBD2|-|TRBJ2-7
CASSEASGDPYEQYF
TGCGCCAGCAGTGAGGCTAGCGGCGATCCCTACGAGCAGTACTTC
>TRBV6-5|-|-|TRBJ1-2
CASSPSGPSFRGYTF
TGTGCCAGCAGCCCTTCCGGACCCTCCTTTCGGGGCTACACCTTC
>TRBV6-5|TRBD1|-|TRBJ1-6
CASRPGTGVNSPLHF
TGTGCCAGCAGGCCCGGGACAGGGGTTAATTCACCCCTCCACTTT
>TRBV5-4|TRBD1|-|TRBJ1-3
CASSFPGQGPNTIYF
TGTGCCAGCAGCTTTCCGGGACAGGGGCCAAACACCATATATTTT
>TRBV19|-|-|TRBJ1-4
CASTGQRYEKLFF
TGTGCCAGTACCGGACAGAGATATGAAAAACTGTTTTTT
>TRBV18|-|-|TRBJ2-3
CASSPSSGTDTQYF
TGTGCCAGCTCACCATCGTCAGGGACAGATACGCAGTATTTT
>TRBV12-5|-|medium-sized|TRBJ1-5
CASGLEGSQPQHF
TGTGCTAGTGGTTTGGAGGGTAGTCAGCCCCAGCATTTT
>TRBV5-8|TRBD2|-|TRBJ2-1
CASSLGAGVRSYNEQFF
TGTGCCAGCAGCTTGGGGGCGGGGGTCCGCTCCTACAATGAGCAGTTCTTC
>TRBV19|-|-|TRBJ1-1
CAFPVEAFF
TGTGCCTTCCCGGTTGAAGCTTTCTTT
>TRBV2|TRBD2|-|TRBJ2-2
CASSDGRGENTGELFF
TGTGCCAGCAGTGATGGTCGGGGGGAGAACACCGGGGAGCTGTTTTTT
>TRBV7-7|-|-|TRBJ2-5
CASSLDDSYSKTQYF
TGTGCCAGCAGCTTAGATGACTCATACTCGAAGACCCAGTACTTC
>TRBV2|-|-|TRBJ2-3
CASRTTTDTQYF
TGTGCCAGCAGGACTACTACAGATACGCAGTATTTT
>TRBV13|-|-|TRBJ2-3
CASSLDGQGTDTQYF
TGTGCCAGCAGCTTAGACGGGCAGGGAACAGATACGCAGTATTTT
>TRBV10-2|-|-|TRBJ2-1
CASTGYNEQFF
TGCGCCAGTACAGGGTACAATGAGCAGTTCTTC